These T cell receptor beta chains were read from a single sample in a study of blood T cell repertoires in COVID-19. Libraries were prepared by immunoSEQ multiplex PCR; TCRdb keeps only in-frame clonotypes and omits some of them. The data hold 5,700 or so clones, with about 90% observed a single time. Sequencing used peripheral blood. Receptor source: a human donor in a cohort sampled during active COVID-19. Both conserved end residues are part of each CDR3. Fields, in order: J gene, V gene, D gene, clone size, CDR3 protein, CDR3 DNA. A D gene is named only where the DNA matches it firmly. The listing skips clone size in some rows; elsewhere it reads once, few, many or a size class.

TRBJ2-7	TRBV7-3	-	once	CASSLSPIYEQYF	TGTGCCAGCAGCTTAAGTCCCATCTACGAGCAGTACTTC
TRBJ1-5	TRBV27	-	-	CASSTSWGGNQPQHF	-
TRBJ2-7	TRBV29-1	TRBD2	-	CSGVGTSGSDEQYF	TGCAGCGGTGTCGGGACTAGCGGGAGTGACGAGCAGTACTTC
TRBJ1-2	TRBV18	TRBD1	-	CASSSRQGDYGYTF	TGTGCCAGCTCATCTCGACAGGGCGACTATGGCTACACCTTC
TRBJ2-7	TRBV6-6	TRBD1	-	CASSYSTGQGYEQYF	TGTGCCAGCAGTTACTCGACGGGACAGGGGTACGAGCAGTACTTC
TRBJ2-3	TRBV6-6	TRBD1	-	CASNEDRVWDTQYF	TGTGCCAGCAACGAGGACAGGGTTTGGGATACGCAGTATTTT
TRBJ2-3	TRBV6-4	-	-	CATSEDSDTDTQYF	TGTGCCACGAGTGAGGACAGCGACACAGATACGCAGTATTTT
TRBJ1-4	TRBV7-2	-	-	CASSLGRPEGGEKLFF	TGTGCCAGCAGCTTAGGGAGACCCGAAGGTGGTGAAAAACTGTTTTTT
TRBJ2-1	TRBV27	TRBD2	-	CASSFRRLAGGWEQFF	TGTGCCAGCAGTTTCCGCCGACTAGCGGGAGGATGGGAGCAGTTCTTC
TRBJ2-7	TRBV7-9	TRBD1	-	CASSSGQGAEQYF	TGTGCCAGCAGCTCAGGACAGGGTGCCGAGCAGTACTTC
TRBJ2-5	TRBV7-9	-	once	CASSLDSALTTQYF	TGTGCCAGCAGCTTGGATAGCGCCCTTACGACCCAGTACTTC
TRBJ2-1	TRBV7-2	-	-	CASSLTRDSGEQFF	TGTGCCAGCAGCTTAACCAGGGACTCTGGGGAGCAGTTCTTC
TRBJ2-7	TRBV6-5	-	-	CASLASYEQYF	TGTGCCAGCCTAGCCTCCTACGAGCAGTACTTC
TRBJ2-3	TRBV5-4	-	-	CASSSGMYTDTQYF	TGTGCCAGCAGCTCCGGGATGTACACAGATACGCAGTATTTT
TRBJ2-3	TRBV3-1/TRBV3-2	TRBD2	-	CASSPGLAGVADTQYF	TGTGCCAGCAGCCCCGGACTAGCGGGAGTAGCAGATACGCAGTATTTT
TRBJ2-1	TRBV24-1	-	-	CATSGPGPAAYNEQFF	TGTGCCACCAGTGGTCCTGGGCCAGCGGCCTACAATGAGCAGTTCTTC
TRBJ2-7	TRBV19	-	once	CASSIRGTPYYEQYF	TGTGCCAGTAGTATAAGAGGGACACCTTACTACGAGCAGTACTTC
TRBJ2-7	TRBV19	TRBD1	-	CASSPTGFSEQYF	TGTGCCAGTAGTCCGACAGGGTTTTCCGAGCAGTACTTC
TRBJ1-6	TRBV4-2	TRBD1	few	CASSQATGGAGSPLHF	TGTGCCAGCAGCCAAGCGACAGGGGGCGCGGGATCACCCCTCCACTTT
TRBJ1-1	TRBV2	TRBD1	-	CASSGRTGTPGWVNTEAFF	TGTGCCAGCAGTGGAAGGACAGGTACCCCCGGGTGGGTGAACACTGAAGCTTTCTTT
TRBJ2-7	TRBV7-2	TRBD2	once	CASSLSRVAGEQYF	TGTGCCAGCAGCTTAAGTCGGGTAGCGGGCGAGCAGTACTTC
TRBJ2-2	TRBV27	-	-	CASRATVNTGELFF	TGTGCCAGCAGGGCGACTGTGAACACCGGGGAGCTGTTTTTT
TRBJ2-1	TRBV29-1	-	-	CSVDERPGEQFF	TGCAGCGTTGACGAAAGGCCCGGGGAGCAGTTCTTC
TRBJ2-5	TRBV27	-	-	CASSLSAGQSETQYF	TGTGCCAGCAGTTTATCGGCAGGGCAGAGTGAGACCCAGTACTTC
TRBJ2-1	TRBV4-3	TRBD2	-	CASSQGLAGVYEQFF	TGCGCCAGCAGCCAAGGACTAGCGGGAGTATATGAGCAGTTCTTC
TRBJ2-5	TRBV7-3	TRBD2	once	CASSFLSGKQETQYF	TGTGCCAGCAGCTTTCTAAGCGGGAAGCAAGAGACCCAGTACTTC
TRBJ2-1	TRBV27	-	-	CASIRDNNEQFF	TGTGCCAGCATCCGGGACAACAATGAGCAGTTCTTC
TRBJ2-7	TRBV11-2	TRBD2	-	CASSWTSGRTYEQYF	TGTGCCAGCAGCTGGACTAGCGGGAGGACCTACGAGCAGTACTTC
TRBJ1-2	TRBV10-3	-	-	CAISPTGHYGYTF	TGTGCCATCAGTCCGACAGGCCATTATGGCTACACCTTC
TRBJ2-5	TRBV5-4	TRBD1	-	CASSGTGNRETQYF	TGTGCCAGCAGCGGGACAGGGAATCGGGAGACCCAGTACTTC
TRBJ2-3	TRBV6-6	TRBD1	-	CASSHDTDRGADTQYF	TGTGCCAGCAGTCATGATACAGACAGGGGGGCAGATACGCAGTATTTT
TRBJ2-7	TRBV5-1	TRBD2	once	CASSLGLASSYEQYF	TGCGCCAGCAGCTTGGGACTAGCATCGAGCTACGAGCAGTACTTC
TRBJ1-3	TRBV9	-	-	CASSVDGGGSNTIYF	TGTGCCAGCAGCGTAGACGGGGGAGGTTCGAACACCATATATTTT
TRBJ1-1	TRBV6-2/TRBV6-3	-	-	CASSYGGTVNTEAFF	TGTGCCAGCAGTTATGGAGGGACGGTAAACACTGAAGCTTTCTTT
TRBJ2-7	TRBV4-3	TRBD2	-	CASSQDQRIAGVYEQYF	TGCGCCAGCAGCCAAGATCAAAGAATAGCGGGAGTCTACGAGCAGTACTTC
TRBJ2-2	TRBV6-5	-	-	CASSYSISGGTGELFF	TGTGCCAGCAGTTACTCGATTTCCGGGGGAACCGGGGAGCTGTTTTTT
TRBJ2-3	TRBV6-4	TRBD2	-	CASSPAGTSGTDTQYF	TGTGCCAGCAGCCCCGCCGGGACTAGCGGCACAGATACGCAGTATTTT
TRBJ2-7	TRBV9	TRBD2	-	CASSISSGSSYEQYF	TGTGCCAGCAGCATCTCTAGCGGGAGCTCCTACGAGCAGTACTTC
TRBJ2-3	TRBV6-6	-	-	CASIPAGTDTQYF	TGTGCCAGCATCCCCGCGGGCACAGATACGCAGTATTTT
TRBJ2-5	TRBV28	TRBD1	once	CASSLQGTGARETQYF	TGTGCCAGCAGTTTACAGGGGACAGGGGCTCGAGAGACCCAGTACTTC
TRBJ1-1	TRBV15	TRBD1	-	CATSRGQGGTEAFF	TGTGCCACCAGCAGAGGACAGGGTGGCACTGAAGCTTTCTTT
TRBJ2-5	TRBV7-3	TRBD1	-	CASSSLGTGERETQYF	TGTGCCAGCAGCTCCCTTGGGACAGGCGAACGGGAGACCCAGTACTTC
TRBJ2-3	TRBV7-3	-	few	CASSLGRSTDTQYF	TGTGCCAGCAGCTTGGGGAGAAGCACAGATACGCAGTATTTT
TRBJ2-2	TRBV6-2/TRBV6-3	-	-	CASSYGLASNTGELFF	TGTGCCAGCAGTTACGGCCTAGCGAGTAACACCGGGGAGCTGTTTTTT
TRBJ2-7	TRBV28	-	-	CASRQAGGEQYF	TGTGCCAGTAGACAGGCAGGAGGCGAGCAGTACTTC
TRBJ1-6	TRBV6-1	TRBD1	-	CASSERRDRPYSPLHF	TGTGCCAGCAGTGAACGAAGGGACAGGCCTTATTCACCCCTCCACTTT
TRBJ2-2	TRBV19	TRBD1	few	CASSPLDRVTGELFF	TGTGCCAGTAGTCCCCTGGACAGGGTCACCGGGGAGCTGTTTTTT
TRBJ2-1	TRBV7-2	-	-	CASSLELGAYNEQFF	TGTGCCAGCAGCTTAGAACTAGGAGCCTACAATGAGCAGTTCTTC
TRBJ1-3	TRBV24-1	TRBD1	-	CATFRRGDSSGNTIYF	TGTGCCACCTTTCGCAGGGGGGATTCCTCTGGAAACACCATATATTTT
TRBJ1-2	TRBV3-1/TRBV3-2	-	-	CASTPGSGRPINGYTF	TGTGCCAGCACCCCGGGATCCGGTAGGCCGATCAATGGCTACACCTTC
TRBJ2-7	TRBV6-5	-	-	CASSPRGGPYEQYF	TGTGCCAGCAGCCCAAGGGGGGGTCCCTACGAGCAGTACTTC